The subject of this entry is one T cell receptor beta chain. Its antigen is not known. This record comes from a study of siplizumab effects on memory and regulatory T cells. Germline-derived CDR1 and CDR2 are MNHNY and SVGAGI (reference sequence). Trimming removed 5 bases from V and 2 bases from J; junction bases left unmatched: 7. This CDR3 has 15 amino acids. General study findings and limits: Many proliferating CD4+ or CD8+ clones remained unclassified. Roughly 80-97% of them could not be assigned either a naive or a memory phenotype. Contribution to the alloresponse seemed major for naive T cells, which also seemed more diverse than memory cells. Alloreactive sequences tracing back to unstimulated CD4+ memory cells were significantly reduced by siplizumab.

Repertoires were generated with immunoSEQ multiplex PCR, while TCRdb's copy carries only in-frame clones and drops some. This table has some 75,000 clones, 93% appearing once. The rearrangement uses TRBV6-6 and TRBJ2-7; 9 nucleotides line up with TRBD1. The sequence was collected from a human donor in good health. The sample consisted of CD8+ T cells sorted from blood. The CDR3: CASSTGTGLTYEQYF. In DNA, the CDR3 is TGTGCCAGCAGTACCGGGACAGGGCTTACCTACGAGCAGTACTTC.